Detailed here is one T cell receptor (beta chain). The CDR3 runs to 16 residues. The data were taken from a study of T cell changes during pregnancy in multiple sclerosis. Clones were read by immunoSEQ multiplex PCR, and TCRdb kept only the in-frame ones, dropping some. The sample includes approximately 58,000 clones, 92% of them seen just once. The chain couples TRBV1 to TRBJ2-7; the table's D call, TRBD2, was not checked against the DNA. TRBV1 is termed a pseudogene. Sequencing used peripheral blood, obtained in the second trimester of pregnancy. This clonotype was obtained from a female donor in good health, enrolled as a control in a pregnancy study. The CDR3 is CTSSRSGRAPSYEQYF. CDR3 sequence (DNA): TGCACCAGCAGCCGAAGCGGGAGGGCCCCCTCCTACGAGCAGTACTTC.